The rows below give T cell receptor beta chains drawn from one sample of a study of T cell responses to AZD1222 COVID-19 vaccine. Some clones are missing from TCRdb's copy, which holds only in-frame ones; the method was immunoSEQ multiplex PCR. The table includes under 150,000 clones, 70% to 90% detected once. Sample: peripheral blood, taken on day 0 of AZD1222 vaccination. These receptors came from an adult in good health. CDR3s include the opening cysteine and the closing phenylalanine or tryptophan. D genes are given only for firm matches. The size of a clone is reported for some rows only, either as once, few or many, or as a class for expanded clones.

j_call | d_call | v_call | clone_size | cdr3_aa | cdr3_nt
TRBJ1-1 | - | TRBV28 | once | CASWMNTEAFF | TGTGCCAGTTGGATGAACACTGAAGCTTTCTTT
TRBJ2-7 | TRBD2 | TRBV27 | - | CASSLSRGAGVRYEQYF | TGTGCCAGCAGTTTATCCCGCGGCGCGGGGGTGAGGTACGAGCAGTACTTC
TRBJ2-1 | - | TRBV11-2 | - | CASTPQGFSSYNEQFF | TGTGCCAGCACCCCCCAGGGATTCAGCTCCTACAATGAGCAGTTCTTC
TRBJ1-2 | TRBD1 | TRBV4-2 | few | CASSQDWDRGLSYGYTF | TGTGCCAGCAGCCAAGATTGGGACAGGGGTCTTAGCTATGGCTACACCTTC
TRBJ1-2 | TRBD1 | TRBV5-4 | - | CASSLEGARGYTF | TGTGCCAGCAGCTTGGAGGGGGCTCGAGGCTACACCTTC
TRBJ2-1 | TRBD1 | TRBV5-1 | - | CASSLDGQATLAEFF | TGCGCCAGCAGCCTGGATGGACAGGCGACCCTAGCTGAGTTCTTC
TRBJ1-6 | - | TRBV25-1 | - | CASSEPRGGSSYNSPLHF | TGTGCCAGCAGTGAGCCGAGGGGGGGGAGCTCCTATAATTCACCCCTCCACTTT
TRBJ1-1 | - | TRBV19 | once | CASTGLGAFF | TGTGCCAGTACGGGGCTCGGTGCTTTCTTT
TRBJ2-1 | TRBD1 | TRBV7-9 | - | CASTGDRVPPNEQFF | TGTGCCAGCACCGGGGACAGGGTCCCTCCTAATGAGCAGTTCTTC
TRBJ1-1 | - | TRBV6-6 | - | CASSYPFGRNTEAFF | TGTGCCAGCAGTTACCCCTTCGGACGGAACACTGAAGCTTTCTTT
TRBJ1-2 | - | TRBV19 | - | CASTPGGVTFLF | TGTGCCAGTACCCCCGGCGGCGTCACATTCCTTTTC
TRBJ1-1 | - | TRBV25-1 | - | CASSESYKAYTEAFF | TGTGCCAGCAGTGAATCTTATAAGGCCTACACTGAAGCTTTCTTT
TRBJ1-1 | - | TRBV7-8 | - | CASSSSTAEAFF | TGTGCCAGCAGCTCCTCGACAGCTGAAGCTTTCTTT
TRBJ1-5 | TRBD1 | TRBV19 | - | CASRPLTGKAINQPQHF | TGTGCCAGTAGACCTCTGACAGGGAAGGCCATCAATCAGCCCCAGCATTTT
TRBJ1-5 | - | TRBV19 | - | CASSKKEGRNQPQHF | TGTGCCAGTAGTAAAAAGGAGGGCAGAAATCAGCCCCAGCATTTT
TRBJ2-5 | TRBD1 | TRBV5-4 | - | CASSLRDRVRETQYF | TGTGCCAGCAGCTTGCGGGACAGGGTGCGAGAGACCCAGTACTTC
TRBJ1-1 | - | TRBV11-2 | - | CASSSGGFGEAFF | TGTGCCAGCAGTTCGGGGGGGTTTGGTGAAGCTTTCTTT
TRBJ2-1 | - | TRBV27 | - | CASSLSRGNNEQFF | TGTGCCAGCAGTTTATCGAGGGGAAATAATGAGCAGTTCTTC
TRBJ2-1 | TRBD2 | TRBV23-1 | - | CASSRAGAYNEQFF | TGCGCCAGCAGTCGAGCGGGAGCTTACAATGAGCAGTTCTTC
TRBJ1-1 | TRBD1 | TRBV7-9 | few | CASSTADRGNTEAFF | TGTGCCAGCAGCACCGCGGACAGGGGGAACACTGAAGCTTTCTTT